This TCR beta chain emerged from a study of shared clonotypes between healthy human individuals. Caucasian adults residing in Nashville, Tennessee made up all the donors. Overall study results and limits: Estimated clonotype richness was generally higher in naive than memory subsets.

Details on this clone: Its target is not known.

The repertoire was sequenced with immunoSEQ multiplex PCR; TCRdb's copy has only in-frame clones and lacks some. This sample has more than 150,000 clones; 60% to 75% occur once, and the top ten carry less than 11%. V was cut by 3 bases and J by 0 bases, with 9 bases left in between. CDR3 length: 15 amino acids. Germline V gene sequence: CDR1 SEHNR, CDR2 FQNEAQ (reference sequence). The clonotype originates from a man aged 30 to 45 in good health. The rearrangement joins TRBV7-9 to TRBJ2-1; D not certain. What was sequenced was memory CD4+ T cells sorted from blood. Subset of the sample: CD45RA-negative fraction. The CDR3 DNA is TGTGCCAGCAGCTTGGGCAGAGCCTCCTACAATGAGCAGTTCTTC. This encodes CASSLGRASYNEQFF.